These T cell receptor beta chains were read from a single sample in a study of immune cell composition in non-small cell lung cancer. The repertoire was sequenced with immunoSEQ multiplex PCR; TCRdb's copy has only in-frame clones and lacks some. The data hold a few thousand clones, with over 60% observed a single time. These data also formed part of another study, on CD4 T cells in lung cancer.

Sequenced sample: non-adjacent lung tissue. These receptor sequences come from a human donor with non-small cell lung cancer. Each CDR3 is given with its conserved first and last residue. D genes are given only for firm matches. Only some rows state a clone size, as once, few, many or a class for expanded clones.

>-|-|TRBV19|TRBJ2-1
CASSPSASSYNEQFF
TGTGCCAGTAGTCCCAGCGCCAGCTCCTACAATGAGCAGTTCTTC
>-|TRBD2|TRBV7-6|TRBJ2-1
CASSPQTSDYNEQFF
TGTGCCAGCAGCCCCCAGACTAGCGACTACAATGAGCAGTTCTTC
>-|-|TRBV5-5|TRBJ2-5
CASSLLHMRETQYF
TGTGCCAGCAGCTTGTTACACATGAGGGAGACCCAGTACTTC
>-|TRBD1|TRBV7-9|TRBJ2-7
CASSSPVTGGYEQYF
TGTGCCAGCAGCTCCCCGGTCACAGGGGGCTACGAGCAGTACTTC
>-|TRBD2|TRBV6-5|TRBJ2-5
CASTGLAGGRETQYF
TGTGCCAGCACGGGACTAGCGGGAGGGCGAGAGACCCAGTACTTC
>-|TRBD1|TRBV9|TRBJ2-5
CASSPTGYGETQYF
TGTGCCAGCAGCCCGACAGGGTACGGAGAGACCCAGTACTTC
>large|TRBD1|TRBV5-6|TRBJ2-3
CASNRGGTGLTDTQYF
TGTGCCAGCAATCGGGGAGGGACAGGGTTAACAGATACGCAGTATTTT
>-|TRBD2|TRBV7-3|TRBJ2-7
CASSLTGTRGFGEQYF
TGTGCCAGCAGCTTAACGGGGACTAGAGGTTTCGGGGAGCAGTACTTC
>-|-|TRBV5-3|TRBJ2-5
CASRGRTQETQYF
TGTGCCAGCAGGGGCAGGACCCAAGAGACCCAGTACTTC
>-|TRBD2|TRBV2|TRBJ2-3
CASSDDGRAFHTQYF
TGTGCCAGCAGTGATGACGGGAGGGCATTTCATACGCAGTATTTT
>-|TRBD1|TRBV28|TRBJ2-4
CASSFLGQGFIQYF
TGTGCCAGCAGTTTTTTAGGACAGGGGTTCATTCAGTACTTC
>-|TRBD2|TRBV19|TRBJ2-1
CASSRSGRATEQFF
TGTGCCAGTAGTAGGAGCGGGAGGGCCACTGAGCAGTTCTTC
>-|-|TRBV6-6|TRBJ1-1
CASSYSQGVNTEAFF
TGTGCCAGCAGTTACTCTCAGGGCGTGAACACTGAAGCTTTCTTT
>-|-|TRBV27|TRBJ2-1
CASSPGGMGSQFF
TGTGCCAGCAGTCCCGGAGGTATGGGATCGCAGTTCTTC
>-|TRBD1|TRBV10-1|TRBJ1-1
CASRQGLNTEAFF
TGCGCCAGCCGACAGGGACTGAACACTGAAGCTTTCTTT
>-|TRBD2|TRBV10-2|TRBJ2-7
CASSVGLAGGPYEQYF
TGCGCCAGCAGTGTTGGGCTAGCGGGAGGTCCCTACGAGCAGTACTTC
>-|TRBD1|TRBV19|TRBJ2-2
CASRGTGNTGELFF
TGTGCCAGTAGGGGGACAGGGAACACCGGGGAGCTGTTTTTT
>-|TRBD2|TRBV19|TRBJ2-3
CASMSGRSTDTQYF
TGTGCCAGTATGAGCGGGAGAAGCACAGATACGCAGTATTTT
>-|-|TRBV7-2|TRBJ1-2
CASSFLDSRTYGYTF
TGTGCCAGCAGCTTTCTCGACAGTCGAACCTATGGCTACACCTTC
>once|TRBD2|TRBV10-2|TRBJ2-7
CASGGLVYEQYF
TGCGCCAGCGGGGGACTAGTCTACGAGCAGTACTTC
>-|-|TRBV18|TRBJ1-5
CASSPQENNQPQHF
TGTGCCAGCTCACCACAGGAGAATAATCAGCCCCAGCATTTT
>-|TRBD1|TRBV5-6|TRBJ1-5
CASSANGQGSRQPQHF
TGTGCCAGCAGCGCGAATGGACAGGGGTCGAGACAGCCCCAGCATTTT
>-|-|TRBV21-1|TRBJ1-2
CASSRVGGVSHYGYTF
TGTGCCAGCAGCAGGGTGGGGGGGGTATCCCACTATGGCTACACCTTC
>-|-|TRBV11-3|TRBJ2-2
CASSLGTGNTGELFF
TGTGCCAGCAGCTTAGGAACAGGGAACACCGGGGAGCTGTTTTTT
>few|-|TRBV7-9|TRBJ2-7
CASSSGQEGIFWEQYF
TGTGCCAGCAGCTCCGGACAGGAGGGTATTTTTTGGGAGCAGTACTTC
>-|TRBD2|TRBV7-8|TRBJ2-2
CASSLAYQGLAGDTGELFF
TGTGCCAGCAGCTTAGCCTACCAGGGACTAGCGGGAGACACCGGGGAGCTGTTTTTT
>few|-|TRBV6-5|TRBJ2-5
CASSPGVGRETQYF
TGTGCCAGCAGCCCCGGAGTGGGGCGGGAGACCCAGTACTTC
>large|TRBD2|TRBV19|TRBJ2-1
CASSMSAGGHNEQFF
TGTGCCAGTAGTATGTCAGCGGGAGGCCACAATGAGCAGTTCTTC
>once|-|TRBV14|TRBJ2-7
CASSQGFPSAAQYF
TGTGCCAGCAGCCAAGGTTTCCCTAGCGCGGCGCAGTACTTC
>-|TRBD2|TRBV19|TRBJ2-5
CASSQPGTSGQETQYF
TGTGCCAGTAGTCAACCCGGGACTAGCGGACAAGAGACCCAGTACTTC
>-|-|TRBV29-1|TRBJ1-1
CSVEEGRQLAFF
TGCAGCGTTGAGGAGGGCAGGCAGTTGGCTTTCTTT